This T cell receptor (beta chain) is drawn from a study of blood T cell repertoires in COVID-19. This clone was seen a handful of times. Libraries were prepared by immunoSEQ multiplex PCR; TCRdb keeps only in-frame clonotypes and omits some of them. Of about 82,000 clones in the sample, 83% were seen once. Germline CDR1 reads LGHDT; CDR2 reads YNNKEL (reference sequence). This CDR3 has 14 amino acids. V was cut by 1 base and J by 4 bases, with 10 bases left in between. This sequence joins TRBV3-1 (or the pseudogene TRBV3-2) and TRBJ1-2, with TRBD1 as a possible D gene (6 bases). This TCR derives from a woman aged 55 to 70 with acute or convalescent COVID-19. Material: peripheral blood. The CDR3 spells CASSQAQGIYGYTF. CDR3 bases: TGTGCCAGCAGCCAAGCACAGGGAATCTATGGCTACACCTTC.